The clone carrying this TCR beta chain has more than one count but fewer than ten. Produced via immunoSEQ multiplex PCR; TCRdb's table is partial and in-frame only. The table lists 110,000 or so clones, 58% of them singletons. These data belong to a study of cytotoxic CD8 clonotypes in ibrutinib-treated CLL. V was shortened by 8 bases and J by 4 bases, with 8 bases between the two germline ends. The V gene's germline CDR1 is ENHRY and CDR2 SYGVKD. The CDR3 extends over 11 amino acids. The TCR originated in a human donor with chronic lymphocytic leukemia. The source was PBMCs, collected after 24 months of ibrutinib treatment. The chain is built from TRBV10-3 and TRBJ2-5; D perhaps matches TRBD2 (5 bases). The CDR3 loop reads CAIGGGETQYF. The CDR3 bases are TGTGCCATCGGCGGAGGAGAGACCCAGTACTTC.